Listed here are 12 T cell receptor beta chains from one sample, sequenced in a study of response to subunit inactivated influenza vaccine. Each CDR3 protein gets one entry after TCRdb re-called the RT-PCR reads with MiXCR. The repertoire holds 710,000 or so distinct CDR3 sequences, with approximately 14% as singletons. The sample in question was PBMCs from blood, obtained about 11 days after vaccination. Receptors were obtained from a man aged 45-65 years who received an inactivated influenza vaccine.

The rearrangement joins TRBV11-2 to TRBJ1-3; tentative D call: TRBD1 (6 bases). The CDR3 loop spans 14 amino acids. The germline CDR1 and CDR2 sequences are SGHAT and FQNNGV. Trimming stripped 1 base from V and 5 bases from J, with 9 bases between. The CDR3 region is CASSLGTARNTIYF. The CDR3 DNA is TGTGCCAGCAGCTTAGGGACAGCACGAAACACCATATATTTT.

Many counts were recorded for this clonotype. The genes are TRBV20-1 and TRBJ1-1; D gene ambiguous. With 2 bases removed from V and 2 bases from J, the gap between germline ends came to 9 bases. There are 13 residues in the CDR3. Looked up from germline, CDR1 is DFQATT and CDR2 is SNEGSKA (reference sequence). The CDR3 is CSARTVLNTEAFF. The CDR3 region has the DNA TGCAGTGCTAGAACAGTTCTAAACACTGAAGCTTTCTTT.

The chain carries TRBV28 and TRBJ2-3, with unresolved D. Between the trimmed V and J ends, which lost 1 base and 4 bases, there was a span of 6 bases. The germline V gene encodes CDR1 MDHEN and CDR2 SYDVKM. The CDR3 contains 13 residues. CDR3: CASSLSTPDTQYF. DNA for the CDR3: TGTGCCAGCAGTTTATCCACCCCAGATACGCAGTATTTT.

This clonotype was seen at least ten times. The gene calls are TRBV6-1 and TRBJ1-2; TRBD1 matches at 10 bases. CDR1 and CDR2 (germline): MNHNS, SASEGT. The CDR3 covers 14 residues. V shed 6 bases, J shed 5 bases, and the junction held 6 bases outside the gene matches. The CDR3 DNA reads TGTGCCAGCAGCCTCCGGGACAGGGGTTATGGCTACACCTTC. Its protein is CASSLRDRGYGYTF.

This clonotype has a count of ten or more. This chain joins TRBV6-5 and TRBJ2-7; 8 bases match TRBD1. J lost 0 bases, V lost 3 bases, and 4 bases had no gene match. CDR1 and CDR2 (germline): MNHEY, SVGAGI. The CDR3 is made up of 15 amino acids. CDR3 amino acids: CASSYGTGVSYEQYF. The CDR3, as DNA: TGTGCCAGCAGTTATGGGACAGGAGTCTCCTACGAGCAGTACTTC.

The V and J genes are TRBV6-1 and TRBJ1-4; no definite D call. Trimming shortened V by 5 bases and J by 8 bases, and 18 bases separated the two germline ends. The germline V gene has CDR1 MNHNS and CDR2 SASEGT. The CDR3 is 15 residues long. The CDR3 nucleotides read TGTGCCAGCAGTCGACTACAGACCCCGGGGGAAAAACTGTTTTTT. Amino acid sequence: CASSRLQTPGEKLFF.

The chain recombines TRBV12-3 or TRBV12-4 with TRBJ2-5; 11 bases agree with TRBD2. V shed 1 base and J 2 bases; nucleotides not matched to a gene: 3. The CDR3 is 16 amino acids. CDR3 sequence: CASSLGLAGLQETQYF. In nucleotides, the CDR3 is TGTGCCAGCAGTTTAGGACTAGCGGGACTACAAGAGACCCAGTACTTC.

This clonotype occurred a few times. The CDR3, as DNA: TGTGCCAGCAGAGGGTCCTCGAACACCGGGGAGCTGTTTTTT. The encoded protein is CASRGSSNTGELFF. This chain links TRBV2 with TRBJ2-2; no clear D. CDR1 and CDR2 (germline): SNHLY, FYNNEI. Trimming cost V 6 bases and J 0 bases, with 8 bases left between them. There are 14 residues in the CDR3.

This clonotype came up a few times. The chain is built from TRBV4-3 and TRBJ1-4; D perhaps matches TRBD1 (5 bases). CDR3 length equals 18 residues. Trimming removed 4 bases from V and 3 bases from J, with 21 bases in between. Germline V CDR1 and CDR2: LGHNA, YSLEER. CDR3 loop: CASSRGTLFGGSNEKLFF. In nucleotides, the CDR3 is TGCGCCAGCAGCCGCGGTACTTTATTCGGGGGTTCTAATGAAAAACTGTTTTTT.

The rearrangement uses TRBV12-3 or TRBV12-4 and TRBJ2-7; possibly TRBD2 for D (6 bases). V was clipped by 8 bases and J by 5 bases, with 16 bases between them. This CDR3 is built from 13 residues. The CDR3: CASGLASGNEQYF. Here the CDR3 DNA reads TGTGCCAGCGGGCTAGCGTCGGGGAACGAGCAGTACTTC.

Many counts were recorded for this clonotype. This chain joins TRBV5-1 and TRBJ2-1, with D possibly matching TRBD1 (6 bases). Germline V gene lookup returns CDR1 SGHRS and CDR2 YFSETQ. The CDR3 consists of 14 residues. Trimming took off 0 bases at V and 6 bases at J, with 10 bases between the two ends. The CDR3 is CASSLDRAGNEQFF. The CDR3, as DNA: TGCGCCAGCAGCTTGGACAGGGCCGGCAATGAGCAGTTCTTC.

This clonotype was detected a few times. The genes are TRBV6-2 or TRBV6-3 and TRBJ1-1, with TRBD1 as a possible D gene (5 bases). Germline CDR1 reads MNHEY; CDR2 reads SVGEGT. The V and J ends lost 1 base and 7 bases respectively, with 13 bases between them. The CDR3 has 14 residues. The CDR3 reads CASSYYRGLSEAFF. Written as DNA, the CDR3 is TGTGCCAGCAGTTACTATCGGGGCCTGAGTGAAGCTTTCTTT.